This T cell receptor (beta chain) was identified in a study of T cells in Graves' hyperthyroidism and ophthalmopathy. Exclusion of a patient resulted from uncontrolled infection, other autoimmune disease, pregnancy or lactation. There are 15 residues in the CDR3. V lost 4 bases, J lost 6 bases, and 11 bases stayed unmatched. Germline CDR1 is MGHDK and CDR2 is SYGVNS. Amplified TCR beta CDR3 regions derived from RNA transcripts. A set of HTBI primers served as the primers for a first-round RT-PCR of the TCR CDR3. One entry per CDR3 protein results from TCRdb running MiXCR on the multiplex PCR reads. The repertoire includes roughly 280,000 distinct CDR3 sequences, approximately 23% of them detected once, and over 55% sits in the top ten. This clonotype was seen only a few times.

The gene calls are TRBV25-1 and TRBJ1-2, with TRBD1 identical over 7 bases. Sequencing input: blood. This TCR was recovered from a man aged 25 to 45 with Graves' ophthalmopathy. The CDR3 sequence: CASSGLHGTADGYTF. The CDR3, as DNA: TGTGCCAGCAGTGGTTTACATGGGACAGCGGATGGCTACACCTTC.